This record concerns one T cell receptor (beta chain) sequence. The antigen it binds to is not known. No base quality information exists; no much larger clone differs at one position. These data come from a study of STAT5B mutations in CD4+ large granular lymphocyte leukemia (dated by TCRdb to between 2021 and 2022). Regarding the research as a whole: Among the healthy controls, the CDR3 'QG' motif was associated with a particular HLA allele. TCRbeta repertoires of CD4+ T-cell large granular lymphocyte leukemia patients were compared with those of healthy blood donors. Flow cytometry on FACSCanto II or FACSVerse confirmed that purified fractions exceeded 95% purity among lymphocytes.

The study at large found these results: The data were not HLA-matched, and the relatively small sample size could explain the higher clonality seen in CD4+ compared with CD8+ T-LGLL. TRBV06-family usage was enriched among the top patient clones (8/27) compared with healthy controls (2/35). Each patient's main leukemic clonotypes were private, but approximately 23% of these clonotypes showed up at low frequency in the non-leukemic repertoires of other patients. Greater clonality appeared to be present in CD4-sorted patient repertoires than in healthy CD4+ repertoires, and the difference was retained after the putative leukemic clones were removed.

The immunoSEQ assay at survey resolution was used to sequence TCRbeta rearrangements from genomic DNA. In the original analysis: In the TCR sequencing data, the lowest productive clonotype frequency that could be detected was 2.59 x 10-5. Analyses included only productive TCRbeta rearrangements, meaning complete and in-frame sequences. Clonality for each sample was calculated as Simpson clonality in the immunoSEQ Analyzer version 3.0. Clones were grouped by frequency into very rare, small, medium, large (1-20%) or hyperexpanded (>20%) categories. Generation probabilities were estimated with OLGA 1.2.3, V-gene circos plots were made with VDJtools, specificities were looked up in VDJdb, and CDR3 motifs were identified with GLIPH. TCRdb carries this immuneACCESS record with in-frame sequences only. Its versions omit some clonotypes, under half of them owing to an unresolved V gene in the studies checked, with the rest unexplained. V, J and clone size derive from that table, while D and trimming were established from the DNA sequence. Across this sample there are approximately 32,000 clones, with 69% seen only once. 2.7% of the sample comes from the top ten.

For this chain, trimming is 0 bases at the V end and 2 bases at the J end, and the number of junction bases without a gene match is 3. CDR1 SEHNR and CDR2 FQNEAQ were looked up in the germline V gene (reference sequence). From the cysteine through the phenylalanine, the CDR3 covers 15 amino acids. The retained sequence is limited to the CDR3, 45 bases, with the frame set at the first base. Healthy controls were approximately 40 blood donors whose buffy coats came from the Finnish Red Cross blood service. All TCR-sequenced material derived from peripheral blood: patient blood samples and healthy donor buffy coats. Ficoll-Hypaque gradient centrifugation was used to isolate peripheral blood mononuclear cells. CD4+ cells were magnetically purified from the buffy coats of healthy controls. Genomic DNA was extracted using the Gentra Puregene Cell and Tissue kit, and a Qubit 2.0 fluorometer was used to quantify it.

The receptor was derived from a human donor in good health. This receptor chain uses TRBV7-9 and TRBJ2-5; 7 central nucleotides agree with TRBD2. The sequenced material came from CD4+ T cells from blood buffy coats. DNA sequence: TGTGCCAGCAGCTTAGCGCGGGGGACGCAAGAGACCCAGTACTTC. This codes for CASSLARGTQETQYF.